These 22 T cell receptor beta chains originate from one sample sequenced in a study of shared clonotypes between healthy human individuals. TCRdb keeps only in-frame clones here, not all; method: immunoSEQ multiplex PCR. The sample holds roughly 520,000 clones, approximately 95% seen once. The sample taken for sequencing was naive CD4+ T cells sorted from blood. The subset: CD45RA+ positively selected. The receptors here all came from a woman in her twenties or thirties in good health.

V usage is TRBV5-1 and J usage is TRBJ2-1; the match to TRBD2 covers 9 bases. This CDR3 has 16 amino acids. Germline V gives CDR1 SGHRS, CDR2 YFSETQ. V dropped 3 bases and J dropped 5; count of bases not matched to a gene: 9. The CDR3 reads CASSSHLLAGNNEQFF. CDR3 DNA sequence: TGCGCCAGCAGCTCTCACCTTCTAGCGGGGAACAATGAGCAGTTCTTC.

CDR3 DNA: TGTGCCAGCTCACGGAGACAGGAACAAGAGACCCAGTACTTC. Encoded protein: CASSRRQEQETQYF. V usage is TRBV18 and J usage is TRBJ2-5; maybe TRBD1 (6 bases). The CDR3 is made up of 14 amino acids. Trimming removed 4 bases at V and 2 bases at J, with 11 bases between. CDR1 is KGHSH, CDR2 LQKENI, per germline.

V is TRBV6-1 and J is TRBJ1-1; the match to TRBD1 covers 7 bases. The CDR3 extends over 13 amino acids. V gave up 4 bases and J gave up 5 bases; unmatched junction bases: 4. In germline, CDR1 is MNHNS, CDR2 SASEGT. CDR3 amino acids: CASSVTQGTEAFF. CDR3 DNA sequence: TGTGCCAGCAGTGTGACACAGGGGACTGAAGCTTTCTTT.

The V gene is TRBV27, the J gene TRBJ2-5; 16 bases map to TRBD2. The DNA end favors TRBJ2-7, so the J call may be wrong. CDR1 and CDR2 from the germline V gene are MNHEY and SMNVEV (reference sequence). The CDR3 runs 18 residues. CDR3 protein: CASSFSGLAGGPLYEQYF. In nucleotides, the CDR3 is TGTGCCAGCAGTTTCTCGGGACTAGCGGGAGGGCCTCTCTACGAGCAGTACTTC.

The V call is TRBV6-6, the J call TRBJ2-7, with TRBD1 identical over 10 bases. Trimming removed 0 bases from V and 3 bases from J; junction bases left unmatched: 5. Germline assignment: CDR1 MNHNY and CDR2 SVGAGI (reference sequence). This CDR3 has 16 residues. CDR3 in amino acids: CASSYSPGQGNYEQYF. The CDR3, as DNA: TGTGCCAGCAGTTACTCTCCGGGACAGGGGAACTACGAGCAGTACTTC.

The chain uses TRBV2 and TRBJ1-3; D gene uncertain. CDR1 is SNHLY, CDR2 FYNNEI, per germline. The CDR3 length is 14 residues. The V end was cut by 2 bases, the J end by 0 bases, with 5 bases between. CDR3 nucleotide sequence: TGTGCCAGCAGTGAATTGGGCTCTGGAAACACCATATATTTT. It is translated as CASSELGSGNTIYF.

The chain carries TRBV10-1 and TRBJ2-7, with 10 bases that match TRBD1. The germline CDR1 and CDR2 sequences are WNHNN and SYGVQD (reference sequence). The CDR3 has 16 residues. V shed 5 bases, J shed 2 bases, and the junction held 9 bases outside the gene matches. This chain's CDR3 is CASSPGGTGVPYEQYF. The DNA of the CDR3 is TGCGCCAGCAGTCCGGGTGGGACAGGGGTCCCCTACGAGCAGTACTTC.

This chain joins TRBV7-9 and TRBJ1-2; 9 bases are a match to TRBD1. The CDR3 covers 15 residues. Germline-derived CDR1 and CDR2 are SEHNR and FQNEAQ (reference sequence). V shed 2 bases and J 4 bases; nucleotides not matched to a gene: 5. CDR3 nucleotide sequence: TGTGCCAGCAGCTTAAGACAGGGGGATTTCTATGGCTACACCTTC. Translating gives CASSLRQGDFYGYTF.

The rearrangement uses TRBV28 and TRBJ2-5, with a weak D call TRBD2 (5 bases). Trimming took off 2 bases at V and 10 bases at J, with 11 bases between the two ends. The germline V gene has CDR1 MDHEN and CDR2 SYDVKM. The CDR3 totals 12 residues. The CDR3 here is CASSLQERDQYF. CDR3 coding DNA: TGTGCCAGCAGTTTACAGGAGAGGGACCAGTACTTC.

This chain joins TRBV28 and TRBJ1-5; TRBD1 agrees at 8 bases. Germline V CDR1 and CDR2: MDHEN, SYDVKM. This CDR3 has 17 residues. V lost 4 bases and J lost 2; bases outside the gene matches: 10. The CDR3 DNA sequence: TGTGCCAGCAGTTACTATGCAGGGGGCCCTCGCAATCAGCCCCAGCATTTT. This gives the protein CASSYYAGGPRNQPQHF.

The chain carries TRBV6-6 and TRBJ2-5, with D possibly being TRBD2 (5 bases). This CDR3 is built from 16 residues. Germline assignment: CDR1 MNHNY and CDR2 SVGAGI (reference sequence). V lost 2 bases and J 3 bases, leaving 16 bases between the germline ends. In DNA, the CDR3 is TGTGCCAGCAGTTACCTGCCGGGAAGGGTAAAAGAGACCCAGTACTTC. This translates into CASSYLPGRVKETQYF.

The chain uses TRBV11-2 and TRBJ2-1; a weak D match, TRBD2 (5 bases). The V gene's germline CDR1 is SGHAT and CDR2 FQNNGV. Trimming took 5 bases from V and 0 from J, leaving 14 bases between them. This CDR3 spans 16 amino acids. CDR3 coding DNA: TGTGCCAGCAGCCCGGTTGTGGGGAGCTCCTACAATGAGCAGTTCTTC. This gives the protein CASSPVVGSSYNEQFF.

The chain couples TRBV30 to TRBJ2-7, with 11 bases matching TRBD1. J gave up 2 bases and V 4 bases, and 7 bases lay outside the gene matches. This CDR3 is built from 15 residues. The germline V gene encodes CDR1 GTSNPN and CDR2 SVGIG (reference sequence). CDR3 region: CAWTQDRGLTYEQYF. CDR3 DNA: TGTGCCTGGACCCAGGACAGGGGGCTCACCTACGAGCAGTACTTC.

The rearrangement links TRBV28 to TRBJ1-5; the D gene is possibly TRBD1 (5 bases). The length of the CDR3 is 17 residues. Germline CDR1 reads MDHEN; CDR2 reads SYDVKM. V lost 0 bases and J 0 bases, leaving 12 bases between the germline ends. CDR3 region: CASSLWPGGNSNQPQHF. The CDR3 DNA is TGTGCCAGCAGTTTATGGCCGGGGGGAAATAGCAATCAGCCCCAGCATTTT.

This rearrangement joins TRBV6-1 to TRBJ1-1; 12 bases align to TRBD1. The CDR3 sequence is 16 residues long. Looked up from germline, CDR1 is MNHNS and CDR2 is SASEGT. The J segment lost 3 bases and the V segment lost 4 bases, leaving 6 bases of the junction unmatched. CDR3 DNA sequence: TGTGCCAGCAGTGTGGGGGACAGGGGGCTTTACACTGAAGCTTTCTTT. Translated, it gives CASSVGDRGLYTEAFF.

In DNA, the CDR3 is TGCGCCAGCAGCCGGGGGGTTAGGGAGCCCCAGCATTTT. Amino acid sequence: CASSRGVREPQHF. The chain couples TRBV5-1 to TRBJ1-5, with D maybe TRBD1 (5 bases). Trimming cost V 4 bases and J 8 bases, with 13 bases left between them. This CDR3 has 13 residues. Germline-derived CDR1 and CDR2 are SGHRS and YFSETQ.

This sequence joins TRBV27 and TRBJ2-1; D may be TRBD1 (6 bases). The CDR3 sequence is 15 residues long. Trimming took 4 bases from V and 4 from J, leaving 14 bases between them. Germline V lookup: CDR1 MNHEY, CDR2 SMNVEV (reference sequence). The CDR3 loop reads CASSSTRGSYNEQFF. CDR3 coding DNA: TGTGCCAGCAGTTCCACCAGGGGATCGTACAATGAGCAGTTCTTC.

V gene TRBV18 combines with J gene TRBJ1-2, with 9 bases identical to TRBD1. Germline trimming cut 3 bases from V and 8 bases from J; bases unmatched to any gene: 7. The CDR3 loop spans 14 amino acids. CDR1 and CDR2 from the germline V gene are KGHSH and LQKENI. The CDR3 here is CASSPEDRGIGYTF. The CDR3 region has the DNA TGTGCCAGCTCACCCGAAGACAGGGGGATAGGCTACACCTTC.

The chain carries TRBV19 and TRBJ1-2, with TRBD1 matching over 8 bases. Trimming cost V 5 bases and J 5 bases; bases outside gene matches: 10. Germline assignment: CDR1 LNHDA and CDR2 SQIVND (reference sequence). CDR3 length: 15 amino acids. CDR3 DNA: TGTGCCAGTAGTCCCGGACAGGGCATCGGGTATGGCTACACCTTC. Translation gives CASSPGQGIGYGYTF.

J is TRBJ2-1 and V is TRBV9; the D gene is possibly TRBD2 (5 bases). Germline CDR1 is SGDLS and CDR2 is YYNGEE. Trimming removed 0 bases from V and 0 bases from J, with 16 bases in between. This CDR3 is 18 amino acids long. The DNA of the CDR3 is TGTGCCAGCAGCGTAGGTCCCGCCGAGGGAAGCTCCTACAATGAGCAGTTCTTC. Translating gives CASSVGPAEGSSYNEQFF.

V and J are TRBV4-1 and TRBJ2-5; TRBD1 agrees at 8 bases. The CDR3 sequence is 15 residues long. CDR1 is MGHRA and CDR2 is YSYEKL in the germline V gene. Unmatched junction bases numbered 6, after V lost 2 bases and J lost 4 bases. CDR3 in amino acids: CASSQPDRDGETQYF. As DNA, the CDR3 is TGCGCCAGCAGCCAACCGGACAGGGACGGAGAGACCCAGTACTTC.

V is TRBV18 and J is TRBJ2-1, with 7 bases lining up with TRBD2. This CDR3 comprises 15 residues. Germline loops: CDR1 KGHSH, CDR2 LQKENI. The J segment lost 3 bases and the V segment lost 5 bases, leaving 7 bases of the junction unmatched. The CDR3 bases are TGTGCCAGCTCAGCTACTAGCGATAGCTACAATGAGCAGTTCTTC. Its translation is CASSATSDSYNEQFF.